Described below is a single T cell receptor (beta chain) sequence and its context. This clonotype occurred a few times. What antigen it recognizes has not been identified. No clone much larger than this one lies a single base away; base qualities are absent. This record comes from a study of T-cell reconstitution after alpha-beta-depleted transplantation in children (dated by TCRdb to about 2016). Describing the broader study: T-cell immune reconstitution after TCRalphabeta/CD19-depleted allogeneic hematopoietic cell transplantation in children was quantitatively tracked in the study by means of TCR repertoire profiling.

Libraries were prepared through PCR. The instrument given in TCRdb is Illumina HiSeq 2500. TCR library preparation used molecular barcoding, with unique molecular identifiers applied to normalize quantification of the TCRbeta repertoire. TCRdb ran its own pipeline on the public reads, namely fastp trimming at Q25 and MiXCR clone calling, and kept in-frame beta chains. Entries are consolidated by CDR3 protein sequence, retaining the most common genes and DNA. This sample gives 450,000 to 700,000 distinct CDR3 sequences in total; 27% of them show up just once. In total, the top ten clones hold under 45% of the sample. Read against the paper, the sample's treatment or condition label means: allogeneic hematopoietic cell transplantation with graft depleted of TCRalphabeta T cells and CD19 B cells. Transplant recipients were children who received TCRalphabeta/CD19-depleted allogeneic hematopoietic cell grafts.

The investigation overall reported the following: The apparently early recovery of alphabetaT-cell counts about two months after transplant reportedly depended on only several hundred rapidly expanded clones that came from non-depleted graft cells. Hyperexpanded clone frequencies declined over subsequent months; after one year, T-cell counts and TCRbeta diversity were mostly attributed to newly produced T cells. In some patients, the high TCRbeta diversity seen at day 60 was put down to recipient T cells and intrathymic progenitors that had survived conditioning.

Reading from cysteine to phenylalanine, the CDR3 counts 12 amino acids. Only the CDR3 region is kept as DNA, spanning 36 bases read in frame from base 1. Trimming costs V 7 bases and J 6 bases, and their ends lie 14 bases apart. CDR1 SGHRS and CDR2 YFSETQ are derived from the germline V gene. Material: PBMCs, obtained before TCRalphabeta/CD19-depleted stem cell transplant. The TCR comes from a boy younger than two with Wiskott-Aldrich syndrome, due to receive a stem cell transplant. The chain uses TRBV5-1 and TRBJ2-7; confidence is insufficient to name the D gene. The DNA sequence is TGCGCCAGCGGTTGGGATGTGGGCGAGCAGTACTTC. Protein translation: CASGWDVGEQYF.